This TCR beta chain derives from a study of T cell responses to AZD1222 COVID-19 vaccine. The CDR3 contains 14 residues. The repertoire was sequenced with immunoSEQ multiplex PCR; TCRdb's copy has only in-frame clones and lacks some. This sample has roughly 100,000 clones; around 90% occur once, and the top ten carry 2% to 3%. The study, taken as a whole, reports: Nearly half of spike-specific TCRs reportedly go after variant regions that carry no mutations. Donors were mostly white British, more females; clonal diversity possibly underestimated. Repertoires were collected only later (after the peak T cell response had occurred).

Comment on this clone: The antigen is undetermined.

Source: peripheral blood, taken 28 days after the second AZD1222 dose. This chain links TRBV21-1 with TRBJ1-5; whether TRBD1, the table's D call, matches the DNA was not checked. TRBV21-1 constitutes a pseudogene. The TCR sequence derives from an adult who received the AZD1222 COVID-19 vaccine. The CDR3 loop is CASSMWHLNQPQHF. The CDR3 bases are TGTGCCAGCAGCATGTGGCACCTCAATCAGCCCCAGCATTTT.